This T cell receptor beta chain was identified during a study of blood T cell repertoires in COVID-19. About the study: Samples of COVID-19 (acute and convalescent) were obtained from the United States, Italy and Spain. The cDNA or gDNA used as material had been derived from T cells, B-cell-depleted T cells, or PBMCs.

Germline lookup yields CDR1 MNHEY and CDR2 SMNVEV (reference sequence). Unmatched junction bases numbered 11, after V lost 5 bases and J lost 4 bases. The CDR3 contains 18 residues. In the original analysis: Amplifying reference gene primers gave estimates of nucleated cell counts. Libraries were prepared by immunoSEQ multiplex PCR; TCRdb keeps only in-frame clonotypes and omits some of them. V and J calls and clone size are given by that table; D and trimming were obtained from the DNA. The data show approximately 210,000 clones, with 87% seen just once and around 7% held by the top ten. The sequencing input was PBMCs or T cells enriched from blood (not recorded which). This clonotype was sampled from a man between 25 and 39 years old in a cohort exposed to, infected with or recovered from COVID-19 (not recorded which). This chain links TRBV27 with TRBJ2-2; 12 bases are shared with TRBD2. CDR3 amino acids: CASSSFGLAGKGTGELFF. CDR3 DNA: TGTGCCAGCAGTAGTTTTGGACTAGCGGGAAAGGGCACCGGGGAGCTGTTTTTT.